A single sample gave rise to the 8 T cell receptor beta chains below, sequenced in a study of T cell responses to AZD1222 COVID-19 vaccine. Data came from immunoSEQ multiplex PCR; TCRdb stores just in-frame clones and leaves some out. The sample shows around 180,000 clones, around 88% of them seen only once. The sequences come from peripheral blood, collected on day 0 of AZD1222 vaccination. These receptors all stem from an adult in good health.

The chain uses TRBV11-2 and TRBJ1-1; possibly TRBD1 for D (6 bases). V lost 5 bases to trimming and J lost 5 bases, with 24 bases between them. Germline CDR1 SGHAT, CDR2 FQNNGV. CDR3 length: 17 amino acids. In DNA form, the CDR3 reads TGTGCCAGCAGCCACCGGACCGTTACAGGGTGGGGGACTGAAGCTTTCTTT. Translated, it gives CASSHRTVTGWGTEAFF.

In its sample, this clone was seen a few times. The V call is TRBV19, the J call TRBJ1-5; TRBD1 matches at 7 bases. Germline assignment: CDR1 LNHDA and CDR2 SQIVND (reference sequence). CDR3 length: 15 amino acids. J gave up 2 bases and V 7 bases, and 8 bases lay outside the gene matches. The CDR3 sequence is CASTLTGARNQPQHF. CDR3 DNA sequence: TGTGCCAGTACGCTAACAGGGGCCCGCAATCAGCCCCAGCATTTT. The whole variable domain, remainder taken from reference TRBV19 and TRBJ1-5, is DGGITQSPKYLFRKEGQNVTLSCEQNLNHDAMYWYRQDPGQGLRLIYYSQIVNDFQKGDIAEGYSVSREKKESFPLTVTSAQKNPTAFYLCASTLTGARNQPQHFGDGTRLSIL.

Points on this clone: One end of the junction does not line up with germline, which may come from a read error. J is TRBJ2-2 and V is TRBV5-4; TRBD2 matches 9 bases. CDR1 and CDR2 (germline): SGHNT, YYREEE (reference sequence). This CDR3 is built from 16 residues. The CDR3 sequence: CASSLATSGLAGELFF. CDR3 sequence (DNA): TGTGCCAGCAGCTTGGCGACTAGCGGACTGGCCGGAGAGCTGTTTTTT.

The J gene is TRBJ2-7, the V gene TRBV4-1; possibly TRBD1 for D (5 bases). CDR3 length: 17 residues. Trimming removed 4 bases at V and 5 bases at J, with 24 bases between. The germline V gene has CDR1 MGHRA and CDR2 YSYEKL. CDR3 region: CASSLSPGRSGYHEQYF. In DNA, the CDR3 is TGCGCCAGCAGCCTCAGTCCAGGGCGTTCAGGGTACCACGAGCAGTACTTC.

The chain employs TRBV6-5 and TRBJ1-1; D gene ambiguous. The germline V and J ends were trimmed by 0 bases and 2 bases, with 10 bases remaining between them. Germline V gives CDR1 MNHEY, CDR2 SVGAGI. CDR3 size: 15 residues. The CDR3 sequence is CASSYSIGDNTEAFF. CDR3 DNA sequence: TGTGCCAGCAGTTACTCGATAGGTGACAACACTGAAGCTTTCTTT.

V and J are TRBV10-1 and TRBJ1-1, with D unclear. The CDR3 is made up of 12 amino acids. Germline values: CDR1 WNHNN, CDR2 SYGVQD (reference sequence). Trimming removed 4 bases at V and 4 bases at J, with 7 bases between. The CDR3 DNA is TGCGCCAGCAGTGGAGGAGGCACTGAAGCTTTCTTT. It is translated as CASSGGGTEAFF.

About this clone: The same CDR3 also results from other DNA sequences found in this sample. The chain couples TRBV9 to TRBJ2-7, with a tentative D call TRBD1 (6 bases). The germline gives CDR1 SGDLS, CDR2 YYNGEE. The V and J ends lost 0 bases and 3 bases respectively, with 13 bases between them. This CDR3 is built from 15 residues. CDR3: CASSVGADSVYEQYF. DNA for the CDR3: TGTGCCAGCAGCGTAGGGGCGGACAGTGTCTACGAGCAGTACTTC.

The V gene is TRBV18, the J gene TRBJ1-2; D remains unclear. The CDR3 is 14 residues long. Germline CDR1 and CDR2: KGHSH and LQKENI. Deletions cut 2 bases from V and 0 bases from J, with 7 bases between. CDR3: CASSPEGANYGYTF. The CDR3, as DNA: TGTGCCAGCTCACCAGAGGGAGCTAACTATGGCTACACCTTC.